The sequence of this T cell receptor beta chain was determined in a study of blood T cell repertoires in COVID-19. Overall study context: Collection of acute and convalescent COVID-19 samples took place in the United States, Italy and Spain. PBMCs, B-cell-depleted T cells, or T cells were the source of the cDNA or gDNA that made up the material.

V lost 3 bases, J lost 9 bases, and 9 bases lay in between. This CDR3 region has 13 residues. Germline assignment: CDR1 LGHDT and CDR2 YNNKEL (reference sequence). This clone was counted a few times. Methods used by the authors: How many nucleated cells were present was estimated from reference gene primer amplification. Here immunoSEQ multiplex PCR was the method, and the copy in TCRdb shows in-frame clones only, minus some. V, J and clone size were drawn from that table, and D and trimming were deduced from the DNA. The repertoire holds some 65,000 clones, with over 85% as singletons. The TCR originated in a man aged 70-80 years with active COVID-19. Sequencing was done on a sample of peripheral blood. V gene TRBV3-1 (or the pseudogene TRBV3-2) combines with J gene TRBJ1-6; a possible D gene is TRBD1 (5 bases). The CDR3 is CASSQGRGSPLHF. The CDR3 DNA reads TGTGCCAGCAGCCAGGGAAGGGGTTCACCCCTCCACTTT.